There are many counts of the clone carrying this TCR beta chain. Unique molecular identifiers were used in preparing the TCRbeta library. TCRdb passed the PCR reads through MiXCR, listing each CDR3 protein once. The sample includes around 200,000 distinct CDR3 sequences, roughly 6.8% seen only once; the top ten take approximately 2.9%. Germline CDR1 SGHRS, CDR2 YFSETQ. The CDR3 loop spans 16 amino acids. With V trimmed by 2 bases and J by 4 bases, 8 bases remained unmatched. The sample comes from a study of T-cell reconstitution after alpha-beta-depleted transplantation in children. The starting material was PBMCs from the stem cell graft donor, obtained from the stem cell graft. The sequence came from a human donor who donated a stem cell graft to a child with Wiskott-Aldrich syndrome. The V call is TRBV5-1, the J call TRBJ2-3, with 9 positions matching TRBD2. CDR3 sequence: CASSFTAGGGADTQYF. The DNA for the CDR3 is TGCGCCAGCAGCTTTACAGCGGGAGGAGGGGCAGATACGCAGTATTTT.